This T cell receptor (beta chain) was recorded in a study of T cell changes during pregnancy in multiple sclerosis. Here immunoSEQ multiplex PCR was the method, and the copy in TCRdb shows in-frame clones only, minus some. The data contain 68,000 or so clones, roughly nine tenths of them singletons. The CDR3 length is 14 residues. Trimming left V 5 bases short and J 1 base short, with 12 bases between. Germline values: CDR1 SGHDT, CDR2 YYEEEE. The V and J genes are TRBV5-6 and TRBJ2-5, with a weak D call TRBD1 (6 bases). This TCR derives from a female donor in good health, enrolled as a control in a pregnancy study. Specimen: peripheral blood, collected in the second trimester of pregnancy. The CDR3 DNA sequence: TGTGCCAGCAGTCATTGGGGGCCCCAAGAGACCCAGTACTTC. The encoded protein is CASSHWGPQETQYF.